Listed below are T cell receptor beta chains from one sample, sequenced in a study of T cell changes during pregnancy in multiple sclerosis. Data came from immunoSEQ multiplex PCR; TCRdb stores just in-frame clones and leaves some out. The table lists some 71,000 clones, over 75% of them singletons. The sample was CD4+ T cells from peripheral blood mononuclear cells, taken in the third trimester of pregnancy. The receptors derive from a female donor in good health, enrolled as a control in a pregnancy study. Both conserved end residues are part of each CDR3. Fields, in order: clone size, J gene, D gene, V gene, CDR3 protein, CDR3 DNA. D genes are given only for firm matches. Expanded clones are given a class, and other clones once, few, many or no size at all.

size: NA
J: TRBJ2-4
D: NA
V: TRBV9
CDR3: CASSVVGGIWDIQYF
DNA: TGTGCCAGCAGCGTAGTTGGGGGGATTTGGGACATTCAGTACTTC

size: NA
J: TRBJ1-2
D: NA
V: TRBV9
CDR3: CASSVGAWDTHYGYTF
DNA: TGTGCCAGCAGCGTAGGAGCTTGGGACACACACTATGGCTACACCTTC

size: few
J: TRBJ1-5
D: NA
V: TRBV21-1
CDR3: CASRILTPGNSNQPQHF
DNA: TGTGCCAGCAGAATTCTAACGCCGGGAAATAGCAATCAGCCCCAGCATTTT

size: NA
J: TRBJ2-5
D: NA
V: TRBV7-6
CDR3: CASSLNPTGLQETQYF
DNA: TGTGCCAGCAGCTTAAACCCAACGGGACTGCAAGAGACCCAGTACTTC

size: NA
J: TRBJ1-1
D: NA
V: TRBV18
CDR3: CASSRVSGNTEAFF
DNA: TGTGCCAGCTCACGAGTTTCGGGGAACACTGAAGCTTTCTTT

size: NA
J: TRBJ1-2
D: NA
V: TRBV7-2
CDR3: CASSLESAGARGYTF
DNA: TGTGCCAGCAGCTTAGAGTCGGCAGGGGCGAGGGGCTACACCTTC

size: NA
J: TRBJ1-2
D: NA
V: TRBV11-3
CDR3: CASSLVADNYGYTF
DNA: TGTGCCAGCAGCTTAGTAGCGGACAATTATGGCTACACCTTC

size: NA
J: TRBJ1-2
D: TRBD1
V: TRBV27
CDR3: CASSLSSQGAGGYTF
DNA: TGTGCCAGCAGTTTATCGTCCCAGGGGGCAGGAGGCTACACCTTC

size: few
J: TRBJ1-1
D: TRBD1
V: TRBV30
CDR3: CAWRQGDGNTEAFF
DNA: TGTGCCTGGAGGCAGGGGGATGGGAACACTGAAGCTTTCTTT

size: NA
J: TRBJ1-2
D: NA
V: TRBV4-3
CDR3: CASSQFSGAPTNYGYTF
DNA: TGCGCCAGCAGCCAATTTTCAGGGGCCCCGACTAACTATGGCTACACCTTC

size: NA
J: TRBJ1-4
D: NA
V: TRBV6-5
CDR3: CASSYSGGTNEKLFF
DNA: TGTGCCAGCAGTTACTCGGGGGGAACTAATGAAAAACTGTTTTTT

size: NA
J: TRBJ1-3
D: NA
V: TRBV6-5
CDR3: CASSYSQANTIYF
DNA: TGTGCCAGCAGTTATAGTCAGGCGAACACCATATATTTT

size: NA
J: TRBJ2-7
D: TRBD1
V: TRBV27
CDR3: CASSFGTASYEQYF
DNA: TGTGCCAGCAGTTTCGGGACAGCGTCCTACGAGCAGTACTTC

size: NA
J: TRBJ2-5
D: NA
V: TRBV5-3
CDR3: CARRLLTETTQYF
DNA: TGTGCCAGAAGGCTCTTAACTGAAACGACCCAGTACTTC

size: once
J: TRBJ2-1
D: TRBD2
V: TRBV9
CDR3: CASSPGRRGDEGNEQFF
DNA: TGTGCCAGCAGCCCCGGGCGGCGGGGGGATGAGGGGAATGAGCAGTTCTTC

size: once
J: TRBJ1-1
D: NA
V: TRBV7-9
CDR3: CASSLGAQGYEAFF
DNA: TGTGCCAGCAGCTTGGGGGCGCAGGGGTATGAAGCTTTCTTT

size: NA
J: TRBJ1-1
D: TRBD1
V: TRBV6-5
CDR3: CASSPGTDKAFF
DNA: TGTGCCAGCAGTCCCGGGACAGATAAAGCTTTCTTT

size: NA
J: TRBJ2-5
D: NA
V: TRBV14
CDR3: CASSQGSRGETQYF
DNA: TGTGCCAGCAGCCAAGGGTCCAGAGGGGAGACCCAGTACTTC

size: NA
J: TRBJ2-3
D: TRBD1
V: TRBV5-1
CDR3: CASSLEGTVLFTDTQYF
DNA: TGCGCCAGCAGCTTGGAAGGGACAGTATTATTCACAGATACGCAGTATTTT

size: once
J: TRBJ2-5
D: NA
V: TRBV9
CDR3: CASSLGNGVDLGETQYF
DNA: TGTGCCAGCAGCCTCGGGAATGGGGTCGACTTAGGGGAGACCCAGTACTTC

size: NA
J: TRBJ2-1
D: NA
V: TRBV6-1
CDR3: CASRRTTTQYNEQFF
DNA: TGTGCCAGCAGGAGAACTACCACTCAGTACAATGAGCAGTTCTTC

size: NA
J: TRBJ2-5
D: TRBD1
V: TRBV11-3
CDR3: CASSLRTGIRGETQYF
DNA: TGTGCCAGCAGCCTCCGGACAGGGATCAGGGGAGAGACCCAGTACTTC

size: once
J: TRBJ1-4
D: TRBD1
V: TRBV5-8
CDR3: CASSVGTGSGEKLFF
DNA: TGTGCCAGCAGCGTTGGGACAGGCAGCGGAGAAAAACTGTTTTTT

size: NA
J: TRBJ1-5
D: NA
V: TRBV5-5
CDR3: CASSLNRGTNQPQHF
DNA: TGTGCCAGCAGCTTGAATCGGGGTACGAATCAGCCCCAGCATTTT

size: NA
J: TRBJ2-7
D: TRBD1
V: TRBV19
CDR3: CASRRQGAQEQYF
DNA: TGTGCCAGTAGACGTCAGGGGGCGCAGGAGCAGTACTTC

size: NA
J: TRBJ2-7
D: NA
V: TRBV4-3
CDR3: CASSQRQDDYEQYF
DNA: TGCGCCAGCAGCCAAAGGCAGGATGACTACGAGCAGTACTTC

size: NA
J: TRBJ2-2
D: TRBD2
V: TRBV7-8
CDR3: CASSNRLAGGPNTGELFF
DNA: TGTGCCAGCAGTAACAGACTAGCGGGGGGACCAAACACCGGGGAGCTGTTTTTT

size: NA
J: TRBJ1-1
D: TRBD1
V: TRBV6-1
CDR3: CASSEFVSGQGEEAFF
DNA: TGTGCCAGCAGTGAATTTGTGAGTGGACAGGGTGAGGAAGCTTTCTTT

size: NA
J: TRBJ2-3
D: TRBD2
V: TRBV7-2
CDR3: CASSLASGETQYF
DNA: TGTGCCAGCAGCTTAGCTAGCGGGGAAACGCAGTATTTT

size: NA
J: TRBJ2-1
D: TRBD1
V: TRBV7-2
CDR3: CASSKLGGAGGYNEQFF
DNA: TGTGCCAGCAGCAAGCTCGGTGGGGCAGGGGGATACAATGAGCAGTTCTTC

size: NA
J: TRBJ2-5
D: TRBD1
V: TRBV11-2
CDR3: CASSRGTGKETQYF
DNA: TGTGCCAGCAGCCGCGGGACAGGGAAAGAGACCCAGTACTTC

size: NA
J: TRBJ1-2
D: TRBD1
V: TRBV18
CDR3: CASSPRTGVEYGYTF
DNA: TGTGCCAGCTCACCCCGGACAGGGGTGGAGTATGGCTACACCTTC